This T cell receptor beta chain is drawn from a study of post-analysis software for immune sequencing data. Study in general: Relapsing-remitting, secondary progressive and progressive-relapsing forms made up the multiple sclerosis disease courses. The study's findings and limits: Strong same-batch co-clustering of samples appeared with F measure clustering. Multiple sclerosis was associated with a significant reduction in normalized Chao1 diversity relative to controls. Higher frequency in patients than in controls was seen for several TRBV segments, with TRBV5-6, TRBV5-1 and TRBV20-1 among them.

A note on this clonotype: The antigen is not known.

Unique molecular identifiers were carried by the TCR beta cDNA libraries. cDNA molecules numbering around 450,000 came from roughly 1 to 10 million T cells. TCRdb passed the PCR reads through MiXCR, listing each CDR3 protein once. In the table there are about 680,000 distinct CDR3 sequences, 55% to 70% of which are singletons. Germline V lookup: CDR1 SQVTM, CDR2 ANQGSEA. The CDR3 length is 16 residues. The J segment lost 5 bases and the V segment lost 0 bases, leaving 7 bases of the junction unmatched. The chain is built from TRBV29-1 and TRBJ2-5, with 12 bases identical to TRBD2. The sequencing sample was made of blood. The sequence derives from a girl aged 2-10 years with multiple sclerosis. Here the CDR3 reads CSVEEGLAGGPETQYF. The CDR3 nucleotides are TGCAGCGTTGAAGAAGGGCTAGCGGGAGGGCCGGAGACCCAGTACTTC.